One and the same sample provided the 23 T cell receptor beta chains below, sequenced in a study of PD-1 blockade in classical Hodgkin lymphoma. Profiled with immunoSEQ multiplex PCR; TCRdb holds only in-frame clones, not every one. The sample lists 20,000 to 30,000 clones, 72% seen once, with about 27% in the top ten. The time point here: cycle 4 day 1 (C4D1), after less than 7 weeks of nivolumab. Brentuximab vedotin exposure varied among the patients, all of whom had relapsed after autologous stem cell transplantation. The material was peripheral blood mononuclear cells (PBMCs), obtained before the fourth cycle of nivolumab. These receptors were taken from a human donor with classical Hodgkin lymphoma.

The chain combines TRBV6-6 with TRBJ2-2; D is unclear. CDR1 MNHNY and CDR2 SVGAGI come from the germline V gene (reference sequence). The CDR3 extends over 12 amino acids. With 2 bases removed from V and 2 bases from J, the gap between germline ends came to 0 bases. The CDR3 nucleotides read TGTGCCAGCAGTTACAACACCGGGGAGCTGTTTTTT. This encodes CASSYNTGELFF.

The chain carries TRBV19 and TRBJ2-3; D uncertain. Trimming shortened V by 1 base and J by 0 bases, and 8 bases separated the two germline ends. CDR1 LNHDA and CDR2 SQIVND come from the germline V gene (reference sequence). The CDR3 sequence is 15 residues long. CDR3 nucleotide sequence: TGTGCCAGTAGTATAGCCGGAACTAGCACAGATACGCAGTATTTT. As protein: CASSIAGTSTDTQYF.

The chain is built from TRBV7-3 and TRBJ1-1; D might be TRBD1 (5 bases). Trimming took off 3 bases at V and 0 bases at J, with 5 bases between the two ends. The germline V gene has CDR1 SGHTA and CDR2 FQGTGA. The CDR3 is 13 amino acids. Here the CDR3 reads CASSLTVNTEAFF. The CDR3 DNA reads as TGTGCCAGCAGCTTGACAGTGAACACTGAAGCTTTCTTT.

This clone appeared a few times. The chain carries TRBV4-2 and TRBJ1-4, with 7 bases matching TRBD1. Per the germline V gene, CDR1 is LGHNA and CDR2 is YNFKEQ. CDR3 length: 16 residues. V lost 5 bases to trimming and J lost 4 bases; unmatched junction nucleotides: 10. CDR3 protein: CASSALWDSINEKLFF. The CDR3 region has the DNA TGTGCCAGCAGCGCCCTTTGGGACAGCATTAATGAAAAACTGTTTTTT.

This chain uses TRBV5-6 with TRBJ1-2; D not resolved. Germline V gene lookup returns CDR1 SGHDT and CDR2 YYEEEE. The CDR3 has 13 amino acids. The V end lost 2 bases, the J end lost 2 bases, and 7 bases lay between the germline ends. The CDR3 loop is CASSFWTNYGYTF. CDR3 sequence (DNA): TGTGCCAGCAGCTTCTGGACGAACTATGGCTACACCTTC.

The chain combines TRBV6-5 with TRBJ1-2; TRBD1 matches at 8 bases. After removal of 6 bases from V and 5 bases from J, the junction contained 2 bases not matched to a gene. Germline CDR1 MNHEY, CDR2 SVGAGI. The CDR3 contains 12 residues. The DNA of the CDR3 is TGTGCCAGCAGGACAGGGGAATATGGCTACACCTTC. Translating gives CASRTGEYGYTF.

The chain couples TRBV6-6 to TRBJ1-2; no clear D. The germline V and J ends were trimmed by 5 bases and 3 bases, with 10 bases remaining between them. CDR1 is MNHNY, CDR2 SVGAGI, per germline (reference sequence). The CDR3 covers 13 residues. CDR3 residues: CASSGQSHYGYTF. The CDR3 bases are TGTGCCAGCAGTGGGCAGAGTCACTATGGCTACACCTTC.

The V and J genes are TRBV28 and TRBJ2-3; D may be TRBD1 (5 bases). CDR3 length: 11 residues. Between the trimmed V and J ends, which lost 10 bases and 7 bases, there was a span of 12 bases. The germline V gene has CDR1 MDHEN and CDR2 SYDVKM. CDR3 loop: CATQGRYTQYF. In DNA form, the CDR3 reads TGTGCCACCCAGGGCCGTTATACGCAGTATTTT.

DNA of the CDR3: TGCGCCAGCAGCCAAGTCTGGACCGGAGAAAAACTGTTTTTT. Translated, it gives CASSQVWTGEKLFF. The J gene is TRBJ1-4, the V gene TRBV4-1; D remains unclear. The CDR3 is 14 amino acids. Between the trimmed V and J ends, which lost 1 base and 8 bases, there was a span of 11 bases. CDR1 is MGHRA and CDR2 is YSYEKL in the germline V gene.

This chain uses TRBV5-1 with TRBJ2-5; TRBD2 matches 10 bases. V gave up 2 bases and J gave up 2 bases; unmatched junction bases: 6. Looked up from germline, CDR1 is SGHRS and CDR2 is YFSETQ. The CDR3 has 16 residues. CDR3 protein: CASSFSGSGGQETQYF. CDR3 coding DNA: TGCGCCAGCAGCTTCAGCGGTAGCGGGGGGCAAGAGACCCAGTACTTC.

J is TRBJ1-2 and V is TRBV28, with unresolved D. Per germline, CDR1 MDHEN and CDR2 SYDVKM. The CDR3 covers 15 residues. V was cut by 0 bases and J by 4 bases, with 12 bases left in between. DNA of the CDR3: TGTGCCAGCAGTTTATGGGGGAGTAGAAGCTATGGCTACACCTTC. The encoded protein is CASSLWGSRSYGYTF.

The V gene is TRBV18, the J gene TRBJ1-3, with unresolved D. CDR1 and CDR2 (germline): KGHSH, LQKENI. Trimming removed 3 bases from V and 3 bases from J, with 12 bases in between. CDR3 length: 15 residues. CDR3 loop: CASSPRVEVGNTIYF. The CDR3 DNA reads TGTGCCAGCTCACCCCGGGTCGAAGTTGGAAACACCATATATTTT.

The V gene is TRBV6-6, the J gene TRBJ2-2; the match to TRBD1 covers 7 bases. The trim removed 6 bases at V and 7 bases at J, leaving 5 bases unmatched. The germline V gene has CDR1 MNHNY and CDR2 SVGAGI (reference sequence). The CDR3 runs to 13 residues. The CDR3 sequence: CASRTGASGELFF. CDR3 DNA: TGTGCCAGCAGAACAGGGGCCAGCGGGGAGCTGTTTTTT.

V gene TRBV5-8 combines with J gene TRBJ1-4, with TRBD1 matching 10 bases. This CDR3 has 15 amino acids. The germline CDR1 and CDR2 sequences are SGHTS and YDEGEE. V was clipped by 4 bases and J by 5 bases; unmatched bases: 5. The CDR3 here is CASSQGTGANEKLFF. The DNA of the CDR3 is TGTGCCAGCAGCCAGGGGACAGGGGCGAATGAAAAACTGTTTTTT.

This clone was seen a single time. The CDR3 spells CSACGGDTEAFF. CDR3 nucleotides: TGCAGCGCCTGTGGGGGGGACACTGAAGCTTTCTTT. V usage is TRBV29-1 and J usage is TRBJ1-1; tentative D call: TRBD1 (5 bases). The length of the CDR3 is 12 residues. The V and J ends lost 7 bases and 3 bases respectively, with 12 bases between them. Germline CDR1 SQVTM, CDR2 ANQGSEA.

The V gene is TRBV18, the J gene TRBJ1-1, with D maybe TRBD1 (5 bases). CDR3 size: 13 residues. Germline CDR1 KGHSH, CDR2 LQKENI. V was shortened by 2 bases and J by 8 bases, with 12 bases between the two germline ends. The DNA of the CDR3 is TGTGCCAGCTCACCAAATCATGAGGGGGAAGCTTTCTTT. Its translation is CASSPNHEGEAFF.

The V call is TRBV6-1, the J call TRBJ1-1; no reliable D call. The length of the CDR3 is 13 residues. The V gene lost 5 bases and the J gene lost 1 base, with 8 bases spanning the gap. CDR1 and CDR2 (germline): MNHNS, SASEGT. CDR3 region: CASSWVANTEAFF. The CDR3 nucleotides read TGTGCCAGCAGTTGGGTCGCGAACACTGAAGCTTTCTTT.

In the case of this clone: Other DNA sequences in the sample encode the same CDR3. CDR3 region: CASPRTAANYGYTF. CDR3 coding DNA: TGTGCCAGCCCCCGGACAGCAGCTAACTATGGCTACACCTTC. This chain joins TRBV2 and TRBJ1-2, with D perhaps matching TRBD1 (6 bases). CDR3 length equals 14 residues. V lost 8 bases and J lost 0, with 13 bases in between. Germline CDR1 is SNHLY and CDR2 is FYNNEI.

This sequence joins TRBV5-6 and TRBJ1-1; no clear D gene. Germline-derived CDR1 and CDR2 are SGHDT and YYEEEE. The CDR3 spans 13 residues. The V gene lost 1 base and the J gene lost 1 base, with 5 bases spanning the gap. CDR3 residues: CASSLLRNTEAFF. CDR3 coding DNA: TGTGCCAGCAGCTTGTTGAGGAACACTGAAGCTTTCTTT.

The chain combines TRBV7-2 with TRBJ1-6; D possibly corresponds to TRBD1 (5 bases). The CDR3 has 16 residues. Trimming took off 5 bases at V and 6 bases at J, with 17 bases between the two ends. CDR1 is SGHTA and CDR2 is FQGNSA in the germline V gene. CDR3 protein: CASSVGEGRSNSPLHF. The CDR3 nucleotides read TGTGCCAGCAGCGTGGGGGAAGGGCGCAGTAATTCACCCCTCCACTTT.

The CDR3 sequence: CASITSGTGGPGGYTF. CDR3 in DNA: TGTGCCAGCATCACCTCCGGGACAGGGGGCCCAGGTGGCTACACCTTC. The chain combines TRBV28 with TRBJ1-2; 12 bases fit TRBD1. Germline loops: CDR1 MDHEN, CDR2 SYDVKM. This CDR3 is 16 amino acids long. Trimming removed 7 bases from V and 7 bases from J; junction bases left unmatched: 13.

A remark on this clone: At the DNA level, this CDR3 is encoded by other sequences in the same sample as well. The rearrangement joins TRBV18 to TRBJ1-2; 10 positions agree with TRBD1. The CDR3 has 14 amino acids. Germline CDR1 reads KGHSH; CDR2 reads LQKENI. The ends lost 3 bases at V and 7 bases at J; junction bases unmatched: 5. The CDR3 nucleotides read TGTGCCAGCTCACCTGGACAGGGGGTGGTTGGCTACACCTTC. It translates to CASSPGQGVVGYTF.

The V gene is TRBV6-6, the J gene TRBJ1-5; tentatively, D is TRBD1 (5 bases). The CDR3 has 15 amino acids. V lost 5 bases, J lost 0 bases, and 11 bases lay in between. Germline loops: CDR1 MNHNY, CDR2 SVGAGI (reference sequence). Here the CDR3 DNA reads TGTGCCAGCAGTGCGGACACCAGTAGCAATCAGCCCCAGCATTTT. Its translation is CASSADTSSNQPQHF.